The rows below give T cell receptor beta chains drawn from one sample of a study of cytomegalovirus exposure and HLA in healthy donors. Clones were sequenced by immunoSEQ multiplex PCR, and TCRdb holds only the in-frame ones, with some missing. This table holds about 110,000 clones, over 75% found once. Sequencing was carried out using PBMCs. These receptors all stem from a man younger than 40 in good health and CMV-seropositive. Both conserved end residues are part of each CDR3. A D gene is named only where the DNA matches it firmly. Clone sizes are given selectively: once, few, many, or a class where the clone is expanded.

V,J,size,D,DNA,CDR3
TRBV30,TRBJ1-5,-,-,TGTGCCTGGAGTGTCGCGGGCAATCAGCCCCAGCATTTT,CAWSVAGNQPQHF
TRBV10-3,TRBJ2-7,-,TRBD1,TGTGCCAGCAGAGCTCCGGGACAGGGGTCCTACGAGCAGTACTTC,CASRAPGQGSYEQYF
TRBV7-2,TRBJ1-1,-,-,TGTGCCAGCACCGGGGGGCCTAACACTGAAGCTTTCTTT,CASTGGPNTEAFF
TRBV6-1,TRBJ2-1,few,TRBD1,TGTGCCACCTCAGGGACAGGGACCTACAATGAGCAGTTCTTC,CATSGTGTYNEQFF
TRBV7-6,TRBJ2-5,-,TRBD2,TGTGCCAGCAGCTTAGACGGCCTAGCGGGGGGCTCGTTCCAAGAGACCCAGTACTTC,CASSLDGLAGGSFQETQYF
TRBV5-8,TRBJ2-3,-,TRBD2,TGTGCCAGCAGCCCCTGGACTAGCGGGGGGTCAATGGGTCGAACAGATACGCAGTATTTT,CASSPWTSGGSMGRTDTQYF
TRBV10-3,TRBJ1-6,-,TRBD1,TGTGCCATCACAACAGGGGAAAGCTCACCCCTCCACTTT,CAITTGESSPLHF
TRBV7-9,TRBJ2-3,-,TRBD1,TGTGCCAGCAGCTCTGGACAGGGGTCCACAGATACGCAGTATTTT,CASSSGQGSTDTQYF
TRBV18,TRBJ1-1,-,-,TGTGCCAGCTCCGTGACAGGAAACACTGAAGCTTTCTTT,CASSVTGNTEAFF
TRBV6-5,TRBJ2-5,-,TRBD1,TGTGCCAGCAGCCGATCAGGGGGTCACGAGGAGACCCAGTACTTC,CASSRSGGHEETQYF
TRBV11-2,TRBJ1-1,-,-,TGTGCCAGCAGCGGAGACAGAAACACTGAAGCTTTCTTT,CASSGDRNTEAFF
TRBV5-1,TRBJ1-2,-,-,TGCGCCAGCAGCTTGTCAGGGCCGGATGGCTACACCTTC,CASSLSGPDGYTF
TRBV19,TRBJ2-7,-,TRBD1,TGTGCCAGGGGACAGGGAATCGCCTACGAGCAGTACTTC,CARGQGIAYEQYF
TRBV10-3,TRBJ1-6,few,-,TGTGCCATCAGTGAGTCGCCCCCCGGTTCACCCCTCCACTTT,CAISESPPGSPLHF
TRBV2,TRBJ1-4,-,TRBD1,TGTGCCAGCAGTGAGTCGGGGACAGGGGAAAAACTGTTTTTT,CASSESGTGEKLFF
TRBV10-2,TRBJ2-1,-,TRBD2,TGCGCCAGTACCCGATCTAGCGGGGGGGCAGATGAGCAGTTCTTC,CASTRSSGGADEQFF
TRBV10-3,TRBJ1-1,-,-,TGTGCCATCAGTGAGTCTCTGGGGGGGCCCTATGAAGCTTTCTTT,CAISESLGGPYEAFF
TRBV5-1,TRBJ1-4,-,-,TGCGCCAGCAGCTTGCAGGGAGGGACTAATGAAAAACTGTTTTTT,CASSLQGGTNEKLFF
TRBV28,TRBJ2-7,-,-,TGTGCCAGCAGTACCAGTTCCTACGAGCAGTACTTC,CASSTSSYEQYF
TRBV5-6,TRBJ2-5,-,TRBD2,TGTGCCAGCAGCTTGGAACTAGCGGGGGCTTGGGGGACCCAGTACTTC,CASSLELAGAWGTQYF
TRBV28,TRBJ2-7,-,TRBD1,TGTGCCAGCAGCCACTCGGCAGGGGGCGGCGAGCAGTACTTC,CASSHSAGGGEQYF
TRBV23-1,TRBJ2-1,-,-,TGCGCCAGCAGTCAATCGATCGGGGATGAGCAGTTCTTC,CASSQSIGDEQFF
TRBV29-1,TRBJ2-7,-,-,TGCAGCGCTGGGACTTTCCCCTACGAGCAGTACTTC,CSAGTFPYEQYF
TRBV2,TRBJ2-5,-,TRBD2,TGTGCCAGCACCGGGGACTATCCGGGGGGTGAGACCCAGTACTTC,CASTGDYPGGETQYF
TRBV7-9,TRBJ2-5,-,-,TGTGCCAGCAGCCGTGCTGAGGTCAGACAAGAGACCCAGTACTTC,CASSRAEVRQETQYF
TRBV5-1,TRBJ2-6,-,-,TGCGCCAGCAGCCAATCTGGGGCCAACGTCCTGACTTTC,CASSQSGANVLTF
TRBV29-1,TRBJ1-5,-,-,TGCAGCGTTGAACCCCCGAATCAGCCCCAGCATTTT,CSVEPPNQPQHF
TRBV4-2,TRBJ1-1,-,-,TGTGCCAGCAGCCAAGATCCGGGGGACACTGAAGCTTTCTTT,CASSQDPGDTEAFF
TRBV27,TRBJ2-2,-,TRBD2,TGTGCCAGCAATAGACTAGCGGGGAGTTCCGGGGAGCTGTTTTTT,CASNRLAGSSGELFF
TRBV30,TRBJ1-6,-,-,TGTGCCTGGAGTAGTGGTGGAGGGCCCTATAATTCCCCCCTCCACTTT,CAWSSGGGPYNSPLHF
TRBV9,TRBJ1-4,-,TRBD1,TGTGCCAGCAGCGAGAAACAGGGGATAGCTAATGAAAAACTGTTTTTT,CASSEKQGIANEKLFF
TRBV9,TRBJ1-2,-,TRBD1,TGTGCCAGCAGCACCCGGACAGGGGGCTTCTATGGCTACACCTTC,CASSTRTGGFYGYTF
TRBV4-2,TRBJ2-7,-,-,TGTGCCAGCAGCCAGTTGGAACAGGGCTACGAGCAGTACTTC,CASSQLEQGYEQYF
TRBV10-1,TRBJ2-2,-,-,TGCGCCAGCAGTGAGTCGGGAGCCGGCACCGGGGAGCTGTTTTTT,CASSESGAGTGELFF
TRBV29-1,TRBJ1-2,-,TRBD1,TGCAGCGTTGACAGGGGGCTCGACTATGGCTACACCTTC,CSVDRGLDYGYTF